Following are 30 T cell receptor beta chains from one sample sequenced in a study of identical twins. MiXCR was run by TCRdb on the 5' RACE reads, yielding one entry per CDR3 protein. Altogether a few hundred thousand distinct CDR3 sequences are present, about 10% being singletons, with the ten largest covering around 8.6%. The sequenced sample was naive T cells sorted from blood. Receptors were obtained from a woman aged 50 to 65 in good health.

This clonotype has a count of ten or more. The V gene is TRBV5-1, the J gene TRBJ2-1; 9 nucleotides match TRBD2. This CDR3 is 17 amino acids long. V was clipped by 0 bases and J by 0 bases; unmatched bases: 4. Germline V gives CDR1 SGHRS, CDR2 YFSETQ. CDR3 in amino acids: CASSLAVAGDSYNEQFF. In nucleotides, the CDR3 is TGCGCCAGCAGCTTGGCCGTAGCGGGGGACTCCTACAATGAGCAGTTCTTC.

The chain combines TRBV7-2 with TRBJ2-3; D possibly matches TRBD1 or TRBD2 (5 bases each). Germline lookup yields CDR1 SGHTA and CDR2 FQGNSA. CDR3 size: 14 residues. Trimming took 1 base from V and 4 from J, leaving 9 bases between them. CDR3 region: CASSLVRGADTQYF. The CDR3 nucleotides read TGTGCCAGCAGCTTAGTAAGGGGAGCAGATACGCAGTATTTT.

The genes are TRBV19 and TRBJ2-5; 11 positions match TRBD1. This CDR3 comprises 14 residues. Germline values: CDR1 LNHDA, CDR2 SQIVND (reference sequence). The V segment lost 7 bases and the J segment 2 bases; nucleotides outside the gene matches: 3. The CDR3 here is CASKDRGLQETQYF. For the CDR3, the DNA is TGTGCCAGTAAGGACAGGGGGCTGCAAGAGACCCAGTACTTC.

CDR3 region: CASSRSASGTSYNEQFF. CDR3 DNA: TGTGCCAGCAGCCGATCGGCTAGCGGGACCTCCTACAATGAGCAGTTCTTC. This chain uses TRBV7-8 with TRBJ2-1, with TRBD2 identical over 9 bases. Germline assignment: CDR1 SGHVS and CDR2 FQNEAQ. The CDR3 spans 17 residues. The trim removed 5 bases at V and 0 bases at J, leaving 8 bases unmatched.

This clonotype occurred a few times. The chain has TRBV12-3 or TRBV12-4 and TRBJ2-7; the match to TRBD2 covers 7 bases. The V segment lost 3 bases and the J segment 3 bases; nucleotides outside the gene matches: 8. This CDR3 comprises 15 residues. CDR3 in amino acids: CASSFCGSILYEQYV. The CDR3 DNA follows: TGTGCCAGCAGTTTCTGCGGGAGTATCCTCTACGAGCAGTACGTC.

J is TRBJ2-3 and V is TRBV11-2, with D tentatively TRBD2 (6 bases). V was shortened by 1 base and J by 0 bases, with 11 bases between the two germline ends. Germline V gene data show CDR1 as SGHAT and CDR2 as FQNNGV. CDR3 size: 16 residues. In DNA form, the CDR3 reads TGTGCCAGCAGCTTAGGTACGGCGGGAAGCACAGATACGCAGTATTTT. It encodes CASSLGTAGSTDTQYF.

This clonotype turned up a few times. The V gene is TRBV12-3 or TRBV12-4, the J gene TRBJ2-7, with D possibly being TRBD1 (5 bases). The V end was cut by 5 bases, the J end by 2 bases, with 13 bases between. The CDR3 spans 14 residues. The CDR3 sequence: CASSRQGNPYEQYF. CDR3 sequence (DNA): TGTGCCAGCAGTCGGCAGGGAAACCCCTACGAGCAGTACTTC.

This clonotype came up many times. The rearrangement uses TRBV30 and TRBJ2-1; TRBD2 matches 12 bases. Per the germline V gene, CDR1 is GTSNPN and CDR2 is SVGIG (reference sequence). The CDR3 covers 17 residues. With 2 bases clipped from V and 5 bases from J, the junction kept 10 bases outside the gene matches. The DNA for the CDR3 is TGTGCCTGGAGTCCTACCCCCACTAGCGGGGGGAACAATGAGCAGTTCTTC. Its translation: CAWSPTPTSGGNNEQFF. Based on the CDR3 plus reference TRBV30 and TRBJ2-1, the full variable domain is SQTIHQWPATLVQPVGSPLSLECTVEGTSNPNLYWYRQAAGRGLQLLFYSVGIGQISSEVPQNLSASRPQDRQFILSSKKLLLSDSGFYLCAWSPTPTSGGNNEQFFGPGTRLTVL.

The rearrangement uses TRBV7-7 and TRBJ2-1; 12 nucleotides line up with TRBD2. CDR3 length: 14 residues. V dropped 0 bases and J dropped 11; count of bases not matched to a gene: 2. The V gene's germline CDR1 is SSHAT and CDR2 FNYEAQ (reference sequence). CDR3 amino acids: CASSLAGLAGKQFF. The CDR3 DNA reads TGTGCCAGCAGCTTAGCGGGACTAGCGGGTAAGCAGTTCTTC.

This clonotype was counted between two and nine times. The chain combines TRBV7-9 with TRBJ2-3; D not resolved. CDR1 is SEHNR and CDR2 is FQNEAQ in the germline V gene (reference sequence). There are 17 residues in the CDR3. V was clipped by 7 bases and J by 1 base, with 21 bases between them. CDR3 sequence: CASIYRPLAEGTDTQYF. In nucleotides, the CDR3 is TGTGCCAGCATCTACCGCCCTTTAGCTGAAGGCACAGATACGCAGTATTTT.

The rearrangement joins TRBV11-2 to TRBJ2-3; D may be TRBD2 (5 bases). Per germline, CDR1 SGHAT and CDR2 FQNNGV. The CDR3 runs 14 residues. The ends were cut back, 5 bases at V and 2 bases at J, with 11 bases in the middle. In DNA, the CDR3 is TGTGCCAGCAGCCCCCAGAGGGACACAGATACGCAGTATTTT. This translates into CASSPQRDTDTQYF.

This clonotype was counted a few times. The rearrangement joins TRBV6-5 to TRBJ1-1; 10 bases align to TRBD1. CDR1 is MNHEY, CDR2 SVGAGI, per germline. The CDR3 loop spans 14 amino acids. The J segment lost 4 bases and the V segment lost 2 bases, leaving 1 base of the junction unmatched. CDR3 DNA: TGTGCCAGCAGTTACGGGACAGGGGCCACTGAAGCTTTCTTT. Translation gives CASSYGTGATEAFF.

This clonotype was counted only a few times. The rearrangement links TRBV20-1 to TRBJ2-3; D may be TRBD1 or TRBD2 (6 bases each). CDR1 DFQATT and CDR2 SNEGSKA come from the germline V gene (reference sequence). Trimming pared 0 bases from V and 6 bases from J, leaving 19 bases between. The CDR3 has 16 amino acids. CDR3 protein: CSARDERRGGIDTQYF. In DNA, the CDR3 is TGCAGTGCTAGAGATGAGAGGAGAGGGGGGATCGATACGCAGTATTTT.

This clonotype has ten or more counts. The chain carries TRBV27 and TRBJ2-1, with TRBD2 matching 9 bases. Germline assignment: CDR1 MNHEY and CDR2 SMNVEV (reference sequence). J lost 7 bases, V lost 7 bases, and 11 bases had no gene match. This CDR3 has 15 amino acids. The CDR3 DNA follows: TGTGCCAGCAACCCCTCGGGACTAGCTAGGAATGAGCAGTTCTTC. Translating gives CASNPSGLARNEQFF.

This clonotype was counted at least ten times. The CDR3 reads CATSDLYNEQFF. The CDR3 nucleotides read TGTGCCACCAGTGACCTCTACAATGAGCAGTTCTTC. The J gene is TRBJ2-1, the V gene TRBV24-1; no clear D gene. Deletions cut 4 bases from V and 3 bases from J, with 3 bases between. The CDR3 is 12 residues long. Germline V lookup: CDR1 KGHDR, CDR2 SFDVKD.

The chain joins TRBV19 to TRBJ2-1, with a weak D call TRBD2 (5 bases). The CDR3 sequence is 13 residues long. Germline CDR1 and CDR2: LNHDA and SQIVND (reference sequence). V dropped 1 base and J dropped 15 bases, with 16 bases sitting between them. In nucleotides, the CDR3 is TGTGCCAGTAGTATAGTCCCCGAGGGTATCCGGTTCTTC. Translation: CASSIVPEGIRFF.

CDR3 coding DNA: TGTGCCAGCAGCACATCCGGGACTAGCGGGAGGGATGAGCAGTTCTTC. It codes for CASSTSGTSGRDEQFF. The chain has TRBV7-2 and TRBJ2-1; 16 nucleotides match TRBD2. The CDR3 loop spans 16 amino acids. After removal of 5 bases from V and 8 bases from J, the junction contained 6 bases not matched to a gene. Germline V lookup: CDR1 SGHTA, CDR2 FQGNSA.

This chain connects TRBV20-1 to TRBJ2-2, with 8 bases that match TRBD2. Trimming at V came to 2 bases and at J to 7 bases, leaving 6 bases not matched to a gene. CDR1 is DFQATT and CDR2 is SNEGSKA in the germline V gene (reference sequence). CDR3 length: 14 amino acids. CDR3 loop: CSARLVAGGGELFF. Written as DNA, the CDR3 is TGCAGTGCTAGACTCGTCGCGGGAGGCGGGGAGCTGTTTTTT.

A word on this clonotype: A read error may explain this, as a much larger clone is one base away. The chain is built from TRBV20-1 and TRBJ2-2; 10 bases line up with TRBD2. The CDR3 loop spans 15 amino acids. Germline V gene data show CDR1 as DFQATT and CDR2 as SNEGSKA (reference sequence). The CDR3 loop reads CCARDMASGRGELFF. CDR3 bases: TGCTGTGCTAGAGATATGGCTAGCGGGAGAGGGGAGCTGTTTTTT.

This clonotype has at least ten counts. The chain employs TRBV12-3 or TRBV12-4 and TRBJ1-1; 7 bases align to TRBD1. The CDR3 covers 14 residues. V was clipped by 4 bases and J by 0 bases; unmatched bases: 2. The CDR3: CASSSGTVNTEAFF. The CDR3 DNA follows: TGTGCCAGCAGTTCCGGGACAGTGAACACTGAAGCTTTCTTT.

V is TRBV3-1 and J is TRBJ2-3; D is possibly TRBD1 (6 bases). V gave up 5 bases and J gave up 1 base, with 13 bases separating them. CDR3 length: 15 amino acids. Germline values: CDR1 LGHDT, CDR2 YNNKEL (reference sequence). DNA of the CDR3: TGTGCCAGCAGCGGAAACAGGGTCGGCACAGATACGCAGTATTTT. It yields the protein CASSGNRVGTDTQYF.

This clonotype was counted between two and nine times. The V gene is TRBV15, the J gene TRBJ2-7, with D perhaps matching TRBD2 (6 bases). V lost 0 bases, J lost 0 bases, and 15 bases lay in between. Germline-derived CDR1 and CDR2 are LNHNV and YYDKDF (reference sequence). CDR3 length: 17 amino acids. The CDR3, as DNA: TGTGCCACCAGCAGAGATAGTGTAGCGGACTTCTCCTACGAGCAGTACTTC. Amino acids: CATSRDSVADFSYEQYF.

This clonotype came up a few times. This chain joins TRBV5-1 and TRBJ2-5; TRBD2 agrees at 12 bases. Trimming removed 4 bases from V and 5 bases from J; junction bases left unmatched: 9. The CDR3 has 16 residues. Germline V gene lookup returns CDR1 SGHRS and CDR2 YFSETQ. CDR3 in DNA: TGCGCCAGCAGCCACGAACTAGCGGGAGGCCGGGAGACCCAGTACTTC. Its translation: CASSHELAGGRETQYF. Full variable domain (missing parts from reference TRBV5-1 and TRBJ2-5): KAGVTQTPRYLIKTRGQQVTLSCSPISGHRSVSWYQQTPGQGLQFLFEYFSETQRNKGNFPGRFSGRQFSNSRSEMNVSTLELGDSALYLCASSHELAGGRETQYFGPGTRLLVL.

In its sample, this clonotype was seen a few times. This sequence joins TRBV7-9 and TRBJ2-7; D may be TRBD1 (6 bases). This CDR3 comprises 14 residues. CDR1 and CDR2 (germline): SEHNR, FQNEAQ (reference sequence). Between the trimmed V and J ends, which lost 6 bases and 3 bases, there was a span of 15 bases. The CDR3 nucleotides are TGTGCCAGCAGTCCCGACAGGAGCTACTACGAGCAGTACTTC. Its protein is CASSPDRSYYEQYF.

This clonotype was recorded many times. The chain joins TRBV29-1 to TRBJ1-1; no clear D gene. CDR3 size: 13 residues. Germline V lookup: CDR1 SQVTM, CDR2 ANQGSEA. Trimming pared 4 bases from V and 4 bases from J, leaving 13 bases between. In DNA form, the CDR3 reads TGCAGCGTTGTACGGAGGATTAGCACTGAAGCTTTCTTT. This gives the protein CSVVRRISTEAFF.

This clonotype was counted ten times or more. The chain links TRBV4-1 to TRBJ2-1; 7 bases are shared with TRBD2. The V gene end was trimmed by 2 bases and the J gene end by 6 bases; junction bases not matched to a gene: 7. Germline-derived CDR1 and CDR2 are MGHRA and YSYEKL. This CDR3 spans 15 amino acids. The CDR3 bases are TGCGCCAGCAGCCAATTGGCGGGAGTAGGCAATGAGCAGTTCTTC. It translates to CASSQLAGVGNEQFF.

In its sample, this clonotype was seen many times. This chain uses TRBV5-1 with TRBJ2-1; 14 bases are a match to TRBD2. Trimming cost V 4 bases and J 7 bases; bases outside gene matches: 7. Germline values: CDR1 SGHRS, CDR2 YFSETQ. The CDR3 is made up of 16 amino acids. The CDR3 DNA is TGCGCCAGCAGCGCCCAGGGACTAGCGGGAGTAAATGAGCAGTTCTTC. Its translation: CASSAQGLAGVNEQFF.

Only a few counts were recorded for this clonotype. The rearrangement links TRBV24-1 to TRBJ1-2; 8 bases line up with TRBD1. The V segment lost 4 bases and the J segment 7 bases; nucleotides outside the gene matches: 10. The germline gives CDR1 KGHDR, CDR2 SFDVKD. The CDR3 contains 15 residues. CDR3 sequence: CATSERRDRGGGYTF. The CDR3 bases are TGTGCCACCAGTGAGCGGCGCGACAGGGGAGGTGGCTACACCTTC.

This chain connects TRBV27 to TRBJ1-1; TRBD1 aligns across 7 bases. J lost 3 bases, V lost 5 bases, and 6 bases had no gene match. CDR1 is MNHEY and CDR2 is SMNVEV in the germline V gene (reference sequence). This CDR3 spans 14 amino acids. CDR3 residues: CASSPQGIDTEAFF. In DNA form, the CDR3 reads TGTGCCAGCAGTCCACAGGGGATCGACACTGAAGCTTTCTTT.

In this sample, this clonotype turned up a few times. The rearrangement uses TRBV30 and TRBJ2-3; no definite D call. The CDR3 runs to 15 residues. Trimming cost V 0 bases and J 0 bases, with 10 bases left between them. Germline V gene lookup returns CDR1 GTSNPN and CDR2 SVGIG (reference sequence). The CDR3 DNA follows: TGTGCCTGGAGTGTTATGTCCCCTAGCACAGATACGCAGTATTTT. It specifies CAWSVMSPSTDTQYF.